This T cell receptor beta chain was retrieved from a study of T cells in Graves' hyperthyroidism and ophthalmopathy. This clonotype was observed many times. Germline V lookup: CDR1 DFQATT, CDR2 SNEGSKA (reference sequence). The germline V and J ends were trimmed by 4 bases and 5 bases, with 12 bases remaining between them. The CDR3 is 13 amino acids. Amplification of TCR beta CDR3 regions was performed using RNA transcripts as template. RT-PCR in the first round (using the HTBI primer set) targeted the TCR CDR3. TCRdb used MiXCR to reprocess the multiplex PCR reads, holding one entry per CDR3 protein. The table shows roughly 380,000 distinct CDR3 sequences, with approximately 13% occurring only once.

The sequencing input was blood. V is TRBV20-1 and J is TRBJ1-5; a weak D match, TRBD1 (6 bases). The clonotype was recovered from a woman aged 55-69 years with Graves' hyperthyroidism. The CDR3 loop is CSAMNRDDQPQHF. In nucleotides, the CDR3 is TGCAGTGCTATGAACAGGGACGATCAGCCCCAGCATTTT.